This TCR beta chain was identified during a study of T cells after yellow fever vaccination. Template switching with 5'RACE generated the TCR cDNA and added a universal primer site and UMIs. TCRdb independently ran MiXCR on the 5' RACE reads; one entry per CDR3 protein. The table includes 200,000 to 300,000 distinct CDR3 sequences, 3.6% detected once. At least ten counts were recorded for this clonotype. What it recognizes is unknown. V was clipped by 2 bases and J by 7 bases, with 16 bases between them. This CDR3 is built from 15 residues. CDR1 and CDR2 from the germline V gene are SGHTA and FQGNSA. General study findings and limits: CD4 and CD8 compartments shared a small share of clonotypes, likely from convergent recombination. Reappearing after the booster were most of the clones from primary vaccination (roughly 96% CD4, about 88% CD8).

The sample here was PBMCs, taken 15 days after the yellow fever booster vaccination. V is TRBV7-2 and J is TRBJ2-3, with D perhaps assigned TRBD1 or TRBD2 (5 bases each). This clonotype was sampled from a man younger than 35 who received the YFV17D yellow fever vaccine. CDR3 region: CASSLRGPQPNTQYF. The CDR3 region has the DNA TGTGCCAGCAGCTTACGGGGCCCCCAGCCAAATACGCAGTATTTT.